The 18 T cell receptor beta chains below all came from one sample that was sequenced in a study of blood T cell repertoires in COVID-19. Measured with immunoSEQ multiplex PCR; TCRdb has only the in-frame clones, and not every one. The sample holds more than 65,000 clones, about 88% seen once. The source material was peripheral blood. The receptor set was obtained from a man in his fifties with acute or convalescent COVID-19.

The rearrangement joins TRBV4-2 to TRBJ1-1; D not certain. Germline CDR1 is LGHNA and CDR2 is YNFKEQ. The V end lost 3 bases, the J end lost 6 bases, and 11 bases lay between the germline ends. The CDR3 runs 13 residues. The CDR3, as DNA: TGTGCCAGCAGCCACGGTGGAGCCCCTGAAGCTTTCTTT. This encodes CASSHGGAPEAFF.

This clone appeared a few times. The chain joins TRBV24-1 to TRBJ1-2; tentative D call: TRBD1 (6 bases). The CDR3 totals 14 residues. V gave up 4 bases and J gave up 4 bases, with 12 bases separating them. The germline V gene encodes CDR1 KGHDR and CDR2 SFDVKD. CDR3 sequence (DNA): TGTGCCACCAGTGACCCTGGACAGAGCTATGGCTACACCTTC. Protein: CATSDPGQSYGYTF.

The DNA for the CDR3 is TGTGCCAGCGTGACTCCTACCTCGGGTGAGCAGTTCTTC. This encodes CASVTPTSGEQFF. This chain uses TRBV6-5 with TRBJ2-1; no firm D call. V lost 8 bases and J lost 9, with 17 bases in between. The CDR3 contains 13 residues. CDR1 is MNHEY, CDR2 SVGAGI, per germline.

The CDR3 protein is CAWSTRGAGNQPQHF. The DNA for the CDR3 is TGTGCCTGGAGTACGCGGGGGGCTGGCAATCAGCCCCAGCATTTT. J is TRBJ1-5 and V is TRBV30; TRBD1 might be the D (6 bases). The CDR3 consists of 15 residues. Germline V CDR1 and CDR2: GTSNPN, SVGIG (reference sequence). V lost 2 bases and J lost 2, with 13 bases in between.

The gene calls are TRBV5-1 and TRBJ2-5, with D possibly matching TRBD2 (6 bases). Germline V gene sequence: CDR1 SGHRS, CDR2 YFSETQ. The CDR3 loop spans 14 amino acids. V lost 3 bases, J lost 3 bases, and 12 bases lay in between. In DNA, the CDR3 is TGCGCCAGCAGCTGGGGGAGGACTGAAGAGACCCAGTACTTC. It yields the protein CASSWGRTEETQYF.

This clone was found a few times. The gene calls are TRBV5-8 and TRBJ1-1, with 7 bases matching TRBD1. The CDR3 runs 15 residues. V lost 4 bases and J lost 4; bases outside the gene matches: 10. CDR1 is SGHTS, CDR2 YDEGEE, per germline. CDR3 sequence: CASSILQGFATEAFF. The CDR3 region has the DNA TGTGCCAGCAGCATATTACAGGGGTTCGCCACTGAAGCTTTCTTT.

V gene TRBV2 combines with J gene TRBJ2-7, with D tentatively TRBD2 (5 bases). The germline V and J ends were trimmed by 5 bases and 4 bases, with 9 bases remaining between them. This CDR3 region has 12 residues. Germline assignment: CDR1 SNHLY and CDR2 FYNNEI. The CDR3 DNA reads TGTGCCAGCAGTCCCGGAGGATACGAGCAGTACTTC. It is translated as CASSPGGYEQYF. Combining the CDR3 with reference TRBV2 and TRBJ2-7 gives the whole variable domain EPEVTQTPSHQVTQMGQEVILRCVPISNHLYFYWYRQILGQKVEFLVSFYNNEISEKSEIFDDQFSVERPDGSNFTLKIRSTKLEDSAMYFCASSPGGYEQYFGPGTRLTVT.

This chain uses TRBV6-1 with TRBJ2-7, with TRBD2 identical over 13 bases. With V trimmed by 3 bases and J by 6 bases, 5 bases remained unmatched. The germline gives CDR1 MNHNS, CDR2 SASEGT. This CDR3 contains 15 residues. DNA of the CDR3: TGTGCCAGCAGTGATAGTGGACTAGCGGGGGTCGAGCAGTACTTC. Translating it yields CASSDSGLAGVEQYF.

This chain links TRBV6-5 with TRBJ2-7; TRBD1 aligns across 8 bases. V shed 7 bases, J shed 2 bases, and the junction held 10 bases outside the gene matches. Germline V gives CDR1 MNHEY, CDR2 SVGAGI. The length of the CDR3 is 15 residues. The CDR3 region is CASTLLPGQAYEQYV. The CDR3 nucleotides read TGTGCCAGCACTCTATTACCGGGACAGGCCTACGAGCAGTACGTC.

CDR3 bases: TGTGCCACGACTCCGGGACAGGGGTCCTATGGCTACACCTTC. This gives the protein CATTPGQGSYGYTF. The chain couples TRBV6-6 to TRBJ1-2, with TRBD1 matching 10 bases. J lost 4 bases, V lost 10 bases, and 9 bases had no gene match. This CDR3 comprises 14 residues. Germline V gives CDR1 MNHNY, CDR2 SVGAGI (reference sequence).

This rearrangement joins TRBV6-6 to TRBJ2-5, with a possible D match to TRBD2 (5 bases). Trimming pared 3 bases from V and 5 bases from J, leaving 13 bases between. The V gene's germline CDR1 is MNHNY and CDR2 SVGAGI (reference sequence). The CDR3 is made up of 14 amino acids. This CDR3 is CASSYLAGGETQYF. The CDR3 nucleotides are TGTGCCAGCAGTTATCTCGCAGGCGGGGAGACCCAGTACTTC.

The chain joins TRBV7-9 to TRBJ2-1; D perhaps matches TRBD2 (5 bases). Germline-derived CDR1 and CDR2 are SEHNR and FQNEAQ (reference sequence). With 4 bases removed from V and 9 bases from J, the gap between germline ends came to 13 bases. The CDR3 sequence is 13 residues long. CDR3 amino acids: CASSWITEGEQFF. In DNA, the CDR3 is TGTGCCAGCAGCTGGATCACAGAGGGTGAGCAGTTCTTC.

This clone has a single count. V usage is TRBV7-8 and J usage is TRBJ1-1, with D perhaps matching TRBD1 (5 bases). CDR1 is SGHVS, CDR2 FQNEAQ, per germline. V was cut by 1 base and J by 6 bases, with 9 bases left in between. The CDR3 runs 13 residues. Here the CDR3 reads CASSLDRFAEAFF. As DNA, the CDR3 is TGTGCCAGCAGCTTAGACAGGTTCGCTGAAGCTTTCTTT.

The V call is TRBV3-1 (or the pseudogene TRBV3-2), the J call TRBJ1-2, with 8 bases fitting TRBD1. Trimming removed 1 base from V and 4 bases from J; junction bases left unmatched: 5. The CDR3 is made up of 15 amino acids. Germline V gives CDR1 LGHDT, CDR2 YNNKEL (reference sequence). CDR3: CASSQGPGQVYGYTF. In DNA form, the CDR3 reads TGTGCCAGCAGCCAAGGCCCGGGACAGGTCTATGGCTACACCTTC.

V usage is TRBV21-1 and J usage is TRBJ1-1; TRBD1, as called in the table, went unchecked against the DNA. TRBV21-1 is tagged as a pseudogene. The CDR3 is made up of 15 amino acids. For the CDR3, the DNA is TGTGCCAGCATCCTAGGGGACAACCCGAACACTGAAGCTTTCTTT. As protein: CASILGDNPNTEAFF.

The V call is TRBV5-6, the J call TRBJ2-5; D call uncertain. This CDR3 spans 13 amino acids. Trimming took off 5 bases at V and 0 bases at J, with 8 bases between the two ends. Germline V gives CDR1 SGHDT, CDR2 YYEEEE. The CDR3 loop is CASRVRYQETQYF. Written as DNA, the CDR3 is TGTGCCAGCAGGGTGCGGTACCAAGAGACCCAGTACTTC.

The rearrangement uses TRBV27 and TRBJ1-3; 7 nucleotides line up with TRBD1. CDR1 is MNHEY, CDR2 SMNVEV, per germline (reference sequence). The V segment lost 5 bases and the J segment 4 bases; nucleotides outside the gene matches: 11. The CDR3 contains 16 residues. This CDR3 is CASSITGVGAGNTIYF. CDR3 nucleotide sequence: TGTGCCAGCAGTATTACAGGGGTCGGAGCCGGAAACACCATATATTTT.

The gene calls are TRBV7-7 and TRBJ2-3, with TRBD2 matching over 7 bases. Germline V gene data show CDR1 as SSHAT and CDR2 as FNYEAQ (reference sequence). V shed 3 bases and J 6 bases; nucleotides not matched to a gene: 3. The CDR3 covers 13 residues. CDR3 coding DNA: TGTGCCAGCAGCTTGACGGGGGGTGATACGCAGTATTTT. Residues: CASSLTGGDTQYF.